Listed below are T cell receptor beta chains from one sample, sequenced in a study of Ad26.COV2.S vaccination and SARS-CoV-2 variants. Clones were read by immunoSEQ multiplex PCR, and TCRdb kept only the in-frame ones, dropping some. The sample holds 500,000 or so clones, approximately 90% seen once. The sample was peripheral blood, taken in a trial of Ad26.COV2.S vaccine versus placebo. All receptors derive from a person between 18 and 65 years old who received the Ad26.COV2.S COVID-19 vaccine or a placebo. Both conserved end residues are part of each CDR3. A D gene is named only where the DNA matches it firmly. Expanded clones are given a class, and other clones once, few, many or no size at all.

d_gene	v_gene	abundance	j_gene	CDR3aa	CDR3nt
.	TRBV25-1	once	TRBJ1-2	CASSDLHSGYTF	TGTGCCAGCAGTGATCTCCATTCTGGCTACACCTTC
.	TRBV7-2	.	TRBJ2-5	CASSLSQQETQYF	TGTGCCAGCAGCTTAAGTCAGCAAGAGACCCAGTACTTC
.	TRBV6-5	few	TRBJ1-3	CASTRSSGNTIYF	TGTGCCAGCACCCGCAGCTCTGGAAACACCATATATTTT
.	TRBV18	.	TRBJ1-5	CASSHGGNQPQHF	TGTGCCAGCTCACATGGAGGAAATCAGCCCCAGCATTTT
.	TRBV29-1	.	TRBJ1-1	CSVSSTVTLNTEAFF	TGCAGCGTCTCCAGTACGGTGACCTTGAACACTGAAGCTTTCTTT
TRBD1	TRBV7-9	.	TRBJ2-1	CASSLSLPLVDRVYNEQFF	TGTGCCAGCAGCTTGTCCCTCCCCCTCGTGGACAGGGTTTACAATGAGCAGTTCTTC
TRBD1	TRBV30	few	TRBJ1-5	CAWSGDRGLQPQHF	TGTGCCTGGAGTGGGGACAGGGGGCTTCAGCCCCAGCATTTT
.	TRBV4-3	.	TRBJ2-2	CASSQNSNTGELFF	TGCGCCAGCAGCCAGAACTCGAACACCGGGGAGCTGTTTTTT
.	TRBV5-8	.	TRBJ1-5	CASSPTRKGYGNQPQHF	TGTGCCAGCAGCCCGACACGCAAAGGGTATGGCAATCAGCCCCAGCATTTT
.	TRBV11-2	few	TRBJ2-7	CASSPFADGPYEQYF	TGTGCCAGCAGCCCCTTCGCGGACGGACCCTACGAGCAGTACTTC
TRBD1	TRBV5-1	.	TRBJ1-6	CASSLDRGGSPLHF	TGCGCCAGCAGCCTCGACAGGGGGGGATCACCCCTCCACTTT
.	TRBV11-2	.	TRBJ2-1	CASSLEGRAEQFF	TGTGCCAGCAGCTTAGAGGGGAGAGCTGAGCAGTTCTTC
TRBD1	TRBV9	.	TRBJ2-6	CASSLTWTGNGANVLTF	TGTGCCAGCAGCCTCACCTGGACAGGGAACGGGGCCAACGTCCTGACTTTC
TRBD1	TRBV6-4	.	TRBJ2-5	CATYRGTGTLDQETQYF	TGTGCCACCTACCGCGGGACAGGAACCCTTGACCAAGAGACCCAGTACTTC
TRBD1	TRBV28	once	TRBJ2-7	CASQKGGGQGATYEQYF	TGTGCCAGCCAGAAAGGAGGGGGACAGGGGGCGACCTACGAGCAGTACTTC
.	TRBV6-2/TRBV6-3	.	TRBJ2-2	CASSYSTGELFF	TGTGCCAGCAGTTACTCGACCGGGGAGCTGTTTTTT
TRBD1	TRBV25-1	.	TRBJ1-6	CASRKTGYNSPLHF	TGTGCCAGCCGGAAGACAGGGTACAATTCACCCCTCCACTTT
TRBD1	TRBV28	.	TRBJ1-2	CASSLTGGYGYTF	TGTGCCAGCAGTTTAACAGGGGGCTATGGCTACACCTTC
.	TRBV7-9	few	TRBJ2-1	CASSNTMSDNNEQFF	TGTGCCAGCAGCAACACCATGTCGGACAACAATGAGCAGTTCTTC
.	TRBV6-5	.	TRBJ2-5	CASSYVGGETQYF	TGTGCCAGCAGTTACGTGGGGGGAGAGACCCAGTACTTC
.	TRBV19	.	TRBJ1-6	CATSGTYNSPLHF	TGTGCCACCTCGGGAACGTATAATTCACCCCTCCACTTT
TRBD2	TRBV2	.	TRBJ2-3	CASSLRLAGGLTDTQYF	TGTGCCAGCAGTTTGCGACTAGCGGGAGGGTTGACAGATACGCAGTATTTT
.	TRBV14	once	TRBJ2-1	CASSQDTSRSEQFF	TGTGCCAGCAGCCAAGATACTAGTCGCAGTGAGCAGTTCTTC
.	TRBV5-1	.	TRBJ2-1	CASSLSGPVLNEQFF	TGCGCCAGCAGCTTGAGTGGCCCGGTTTTAAATGAGCAGTTCTTC
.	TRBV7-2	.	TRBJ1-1	CASSSDPIRLIF	TGTGCCAGCAGCTCGGACCCAATCCGGCTTATCTTT
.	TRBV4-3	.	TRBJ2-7	CASSQEERQAPYEQYF	TGCGCCAGCAGCCAAGAGGAAAGACAGGCCCCCTACGAGCAGTACTTC
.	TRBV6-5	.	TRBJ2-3	CASSYGPRDTQYF	TGTGCCAGCAGTTACGGCCCCCGGGATACGCAGTATTTT
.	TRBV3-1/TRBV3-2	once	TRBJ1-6	CASSQGDSPLHF	TGTGCCAGCAGCCAAGGGGATTCACCCCTCCACTTT
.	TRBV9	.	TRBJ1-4	CASSVGPGNEKLFF	TGTGCCAGCAGCGTAGGACCAGGGAACGAAAAACTGTTTTTT
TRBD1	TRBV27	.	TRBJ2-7	CASSSRTGYEQYF	TGTGCCAGCAGCTCGCGGACAGGGTACGAGCAGTACTTC
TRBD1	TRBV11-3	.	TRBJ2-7	CASSPGQGHEQYF	TGTGCCAGCAGCCCGGGACAGGGCCACGAGCAGTACTTC
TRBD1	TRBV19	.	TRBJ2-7	CASSPGQGAYEQYF	TGTGCCAGTAGTCCCGGACAGGGGGCCTACGAGCAGTACTTC
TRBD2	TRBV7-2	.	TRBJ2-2	CASSLWIAGGSWNTGELFF	TGTGCCAGCAGCTTATGGATAGCGGGAGGGTCGTGGAACACCGGGGAGCTGTTTTTT
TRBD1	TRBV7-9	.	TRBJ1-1	CASSPPYRGLLNTEAFF	TGTGCCAGCAGCCCCCCGTACAGGGGGCTATTGAACACTGAAGCTTTCTTT
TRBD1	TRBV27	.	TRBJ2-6	CASRTQGVNVLTF	TGTGCCAGCAGGACACAGGGGGTCAACGTCCTGACTTTC
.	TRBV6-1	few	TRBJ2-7	CASSERGKASSSYEQYF	TGTGCCAGCAGTGAGCGCGGTAAGGCTAGCAGTTCCTACGAGCAGTACTTC
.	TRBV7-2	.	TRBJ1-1	CASSLGAILNTEAFF	TGTGCCAGCAGCTTAGGGGCAATTTTGAACACTGAAGCTTTCTTT
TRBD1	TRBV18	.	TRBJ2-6	CASSQGQGNVLTF	TGTGCCAGCTCACAAGGACAGGGGAACGTCCTGACTTTC
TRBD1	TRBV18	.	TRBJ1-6	CASSTPLGQYNSPLHF	TGTGCCAGCTCAACACCTTTGGGACAGTATAATTCACCCCTCCACTTT
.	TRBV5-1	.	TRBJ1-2	CASSFSQGHYGYTF	TGCGCCAGCAGCTTTTCACAGGGCCACTATGGCTACACCTTC
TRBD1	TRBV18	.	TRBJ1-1	CASSPDRTGTEAFF	TGTGCCAGCTCACCCGACCGGACAGGGACTGAAGCTTTCTTT
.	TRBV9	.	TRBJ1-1	CASSFLGEIDTEAFF	TGTGCCAGCAGCTTTTTGGGGGAGATAGACACTGAAGCTTTCTTT